One and the same sample provided the 24 T cell receptor beta chains below, sequenced in a study of OX40 agonist ivuxolimab in advanced cancers. This table comes from immunoSEQ multiplex PCR, and its TCRdb copy is limited to in-frame clones, with some not included. Among nearly 45,000 clones listed, 80% were seen once. Sequenced here: CD4+ or CD8+ T cells sorted from blood, sampled in a trial of the OX40 agonist ivuxolimab. The receptors were gathered from an adult with an advanced solid tumor such as melanoma, head and neck, liver or kidney cancer.

J is TRBJ2-7 and V is TRBV11-2; 8 bases match TRBD1. Germline V CDR1 and CDR2: SGHAT, FQNNGV. The CDR3 totals 16 residues. V lost 5 bases, J lost 7 bases, and 16 bases stayed unmatched. The CDR3 sequence is CASSPVRGPRPSEQYF. The DNA of the CDR3 is TGTGCCAGCAGCCCCGTCAGGGGGCCCCGGCCGAGTGAGCAGTACTTC.

This clone was found a few times. The chain recombines TRBV6-5 with TRBJ2-7; tentatively, D is TRBD1 (8 bases). The CDR3 has 15 residues. The V and J ends lost 5 bases and 0 bases respectively, with 14 bases between them. Germline V gives CDR1 MNHEY, CDR2 SVGAGI. The CDR3 DNA reads TGTGCCAGCAGTCAGACAGGGGAGGGCTCCTACGAGCAGTACTTC. It is translated as CASSQTGEGSYEQYF.

V and J are TRBV5-1 and TRBJ1-2; possible D gene TRBD1, 6 bases. The CDR3 is 14 amino acids. Per the germline V gene, CDR1 is SGHRS and CDR2 is YFSETQ. Trimming left V 0 bases short and J 6 bases short, with 12 bases between. CDR3 loop: CASSLGGGEDGYTF. The DNA for the CDR3 is TGCGCCAGCAGCTTGGGTGGGGGCGAGGATGGCTACACCTTC.

This clone was counted between two and nine times. The V and J genes are TRBV5-1 and TRBJ1-5; possible D gene TRBD1, 6 bases. Trimming pared 0 bases from V and 0 bases from J, leaving 7 bases between. There are 15 residues in the CDR3. Germline lookup yields CDR1 SGHRS and CDR2 YFSETQ. The CDR3 DNA reads TGCGCCAGCAGCTTGGCAGGGGATAGCAATCAGCCCCAGCATTTT. Translating it yields CASSLAGDSNQPQHF.

The chain couples TRBV14 to TRBJ2-7, with 10 nucleotides matching TRBD2. V was clipped by 5 bases and J by 3 bases; unmatched bases: 7. Germline-derived CDR1 and CDR2 are SGHDN and FVKESK. There are 15 residues in the CDR3. The chain's CDR3 is CASSMVLAGSYEQYF. The CDR3 nucleotides are TGTGCCAGCAGCATGGTACTAGCGGGAAGCTACGAGCAGTACTTC.

This clone was detected only a few times. This chain links TRBV5-4 with TRBJ1-4; 12 nucleotides line up with TRBD1. The trim removed 0 bases at V and 8 bases at J, leaving 2 bases unmatched. Germline assignment: CDR1 SGHNT and CDR2 YYREEE (reference sequence). This CDR3 comprises 15 residues. CDR3 protein: CASSLEGTGGEKLFF. The CDR3 coding sequence is TGTGCCAGCAGCTTGGAAGGGACAGGGGGCGAAAAACTGTTTTTT.

The chain has TRBV10-3 and TRBJ1-1; 8 nucleotides align to TRBD1. In germline, CDR1 is ENHRY, CDR2 SYGVKD. V shed 5 bases, J shed 1 base, and the junction held 3 bases outside the gene matches. The CDR3 runs to 14 residues. CDR3 DNA: TGTGCCATCAGTCCAACAGGGGGGAACACTGAAGCTTTCTTT. The encoded protein is CAISPTGGNTEAFF.

V gene TRBV30 combines with J gene TRBJ1-2, with D unresolved. Trimming removed 5 bases at V and 8 bases at J, with 15 bases between. CDR1 is GTSNPN, CDR2 SVGIG, per germline (reference sequence). The length of the CDR3 is 12 residues. The DNA for the CDR3 is TGTGCCTGGTATGGGGTATGGGGAGGCTACACCTTC. Its translation is CAWYGVWGGYTF.

The gene calls are TRBV29-1 and TRBJ2-7; D unclear. The V end was cut by 4 bases, the J end by 2 bases, with 9 bases between. Germline V CDR1 and CDR2: SQVTM, ANQGSEA. The CDR3 contains 12 residues. The CDR3 bases are TGCAGCGTTGCCTTCGAAACCTACGAGCAGTACTTC. It specifies CSVAFETYEQYF.

V usage is TRBV7-2 and J usage is TRBJ1-5, with D perhaps matching TRBD1 (5 bases). CDR1 SGHTA and CDR2 FQGNSA come from the germline V gene. V lost 1 base and J lost 3, with 10 bases in between. The CDR3 sequence is 15 residues long. The CDR3 protein is CASSLGGEPNQPQHF. CDR3 DNA sequence: TGTGCCAGCAGCTTAGGAGGGGAACCCAATCAGCCCCAGCATTTT.

This clone is medium-sized by share. V and J are TRBV4-3 and TRBJ2-7, with TRBD2 identical over 7 bases. CDR1 is LGHNA, CDR2 YSLEER, per germline. The ends lost 1 base at V and 2 bases at J; junction bases unmatched: 5. The CDR3 covers 15 residues. DNA for the CDR3: TGCGCCAGCAGCCAAGTGGGAGGGAGAGCCTACGAGCAGTACTTC. It specifies CASSQVGGRAYEQYF.

The chain joins TRBV30 to TRBJ1-3, with D unresolved. Germline CDR1 GTSNPN, CDR2 SVGIG (reference sequence). The CDR3 is made up of 14 amino acids. V was pared by 0 bases and J by 3 bases, with 9 bases between. CDR3 nucleotides: TGTGCCTGGAGTGTGGAGGTCGATGGAAACACCATATATTTT. As protein: CAWSVEVDGNTIYF. Full variable domain (missing parts from reference TRBV30 and TRBJ1-3): SQTIHQWPATLVQPVGSPLSLECTVEGTSNPNLYWYRQAAGRGLQLLFYSVGIGQISSEVPQNLSASRPQDRQFILSSKKLLLSDSGFYLCAWSVEVDGNTIYFGEGSWLTVV.

The rearrangement uses TRBV19 and TRBJ2-5; TRBD2 matches at 14 bases. Germline trimming cut 5 bases from V and 4 bases from J; bases unmatched to any gene: 9. Germline CDR1 is LNHDA and CDR2 is SQIVND (reference sequence). This CDR3 is 17 amino acids long. Written as DNA, the CDR3 is TGTGCCAGTAGTTCTCGGACTAGCGGGGGGAAGTCAGAGACCCAGTACTTC. Its translation: CASSSRTSGGKSETQYF. Looking up the rest from reference TRBV19 and TRBJ2-5 gives the full variable domain: DGGITQSPKYLFRKEGQNVTLSCEQNLNHDAMYWYRQDPGQGLRLIYYSQIVNDFQKGDIAEGYSVSREKKESFPLTVTSAQKNPTAFYLCASSSRTSGGKSETQYFGPGTRLLVL.

The rearrangement uses TRBV10-3 and TRBJ2-3; TRBD2 matches at 7 bases. Germline V CDR1 and CDR2: ENHRY, SYGVKD. The CDR3 contains 16 residues. The ends lost 6 bases at V and 1 base at J; junction bases unmatched: 10. CDR3 nucleotides: TGTGCCATCAGCGGGACCGGGACTATGGGCACAGATACGCAGTATTTT. Amino acid sequence: CAISGTGTMGTDTQYF.

The genes are TRBV4-3 and TRBJ1-2; 7 bases are a match to TRBD1. Germline CDR1 reads LGHNA; CDR2 reads YSLEER. The CDR3 spans 15 residues. The junction had 10 bases not matched to a gene; V was cut back by 3 bases and J by 6 bases. The CDR3 is CASSHPDREVNGYTF. The CDR3 nucleotides are TGCGCCAGCAGCCACCCTGACAGGGAGGTAAATGGCTACACCTTC.

This sequence joins TRBV5-4 and TRBJ2-2, with D unclear. Trimming took off 0 bases at V and 6 bases at J, with 18 bases between the two ends. This CDR3 has 17 residues. Germline V gives CDR1 SGHNT, CDR2 YYREEE (reference sequence). CDR3 DNA: TGTGCCAGCAGCTTGGTTGGAGCAACCCTCACGGCCGGGGAGCTGTTTTTT. The encoded protein is CASSLVGATLTAGELFF.

DNA for the CDR3: TGTGCCAGCAGGAGGGGGCTCCTCTCTGGAAACACCATATATTTT. Protein product: CASRRGLLSGNTIYF. The chain uses TRBV2 and TRBJ1-3, with TRBD1 identical over 7 bases. Trimming at V came to 6 bases and at J to 0 bases, leaving 5 bases not matched to a gene. CDR3 length equals 15 residues. Germline V gene lookup returns CDR1 SNHLY and CDR2 FYNNEI. Looking up the rest from reference TRBV2 and TRBJ1-3 gives the full variable domain: EPEVTQTPSHQVTQMGQEVILRCVPISNHLYFYWYRQILGQKVEFLVSFYNNEISEKSEIFDDQFSVERPDGSNFTLKIRSTKLEDSAMYFCASRRGLLSGNTIYFGEGSWLTVV.

The V call is TRBV5-1, the J call TRBJ2-3; weak D call: TRBD1 (5 bases). Germline-derived CDR1 and CDR2 are SGHRS and YFSETQ. V lost 0 bases and J lost 3, with 11 bases in between. The CDR3 runs 15 residues. CDR3 in amino acids: CASSLAPDRTDTQYF. The CDR3 nucleotides are TGCGCCAGCAGCTTGGCCCCCGACAGAACAGATACGCAGTATTTT. The variable domain in full, with the rest retrieved from reference TRBV5-1 and TRBJ2-3, is KAGVTQTPRYLIKTRGQQVTLSCSPISGHRSVSWYQQTPGQGLQFLFEYFSETQRNKGNFPGRFSGRQFSNSRSEMNVSTLELGDSALYLCASSLAPDRTDTQYFGPGTRLTVL.

The chain combines TRBV6-6 with TRBJ1-3; 7 bases are a match to TRBD1. J lost 4 bases, V lost 6 bases, and 3 bases had no gene match. Germline loops: CDR1 MNHNY, CDR2 SVGAGI (reference sequence). This CDR3 contains 13 residues. This chain's CDR3 is CASRDRSGNTIYF. The DNA of the CDR3 is TGTGCCAGCAGGGACAGGTCGGGAAACACCATATATTTT.

V is TRBV7-9 and J is TRBJ2-1; D gene unclear. Trimming shortened V by 2 bases and J by 7 bases, and 3 bases separated the two germline ends. The CDR3 has 11 amino acids. Germline V gene sequence: CDR1 SEHNR, CDR2 FQNEAQ (reference sequence). The CDR3 region has the DNA TGTGCCAGCAGCTTAAGGAATGAGCAGTTCTTC. Its translation is CASSLRNEQFF.

The V call is TRBV30, the J call TRBJ1-2; maybe TRBD1 (6 bases). The V and J ends lost 3 bases and 4 bases respectively, with 15 bases between them. The CDR3 is 14 amino acids. Germline CDR1 is GTSNPN and CDR2 is SVGIG (reference sequence). CDR3 coding DNA: TGTGCCTGGAGCTTACAGGGACTAGGCTATGGCTACACCTTC. Translated, it gives CAWSLQGLGYGYTF.

This chain uses TRBV11-3 with TRBJ2-5; possibly TRBD1 or TRBD2 for D (5 bases each). Trimming pared 3 bases from V and 2 bases from J, leaving 13 bases between. CDR3 length: 15 amino acids. The germline CDR1 and CDR2 sequences are SGHNT and YENEEA. The CDR3 DNA follows: TGTGCCAGCAGCTTGGGAGAGGGGTTACAAGAGACCCAGTACTTC. The encoded protein is CASSLGEGLQETQYF.

The chain is built from TRBV5-1 and TRBJ2-2; 7 nucleotides agree with TRBD1. This CDR3 has 15 residues. Germline trimming cut 0 bases from V and 7 bases from J; bases unmatched to any gene: 6. CDR1 SGHRS and CDR2 YFSETQ come from the germline V gene. CDR3 in amino acids: CASSLGDRVGGELFF. As DNA, the CDR3 is TGCGCCAGCAGCTTGGGTGACAGGGTTGGCGGGGAGCTGTTTTTT.

CDR3 sequence: CASRLRRGLGYGYTF. CDR3 nucleotide sequence: TGTGCCAGCAGGTTAAGGAGGGGTTTGGGTTATGGCTACACCTTC. The chain links TRBV6-6 to TRBJ1-2; D possibly corresponds to TRBD1 (5 bases). Trimming pared 6 bases from V and 5 bases from J, leaving 19 bases between. CDR3 length: 15 residues. CDR1 is MNHNY, CDR2 SVGAGI, per germline (reference sequence).